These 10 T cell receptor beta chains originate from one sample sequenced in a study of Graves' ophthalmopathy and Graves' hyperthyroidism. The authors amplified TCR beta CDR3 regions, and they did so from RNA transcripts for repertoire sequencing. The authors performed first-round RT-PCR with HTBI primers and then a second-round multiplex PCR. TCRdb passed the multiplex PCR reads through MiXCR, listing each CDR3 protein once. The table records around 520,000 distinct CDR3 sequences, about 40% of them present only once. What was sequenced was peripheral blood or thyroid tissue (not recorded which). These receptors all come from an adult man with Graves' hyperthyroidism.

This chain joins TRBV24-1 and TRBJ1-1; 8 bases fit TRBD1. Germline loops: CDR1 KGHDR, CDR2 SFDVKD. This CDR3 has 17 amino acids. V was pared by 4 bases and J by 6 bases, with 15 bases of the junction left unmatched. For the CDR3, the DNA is TGTGCCACCAGTGACTCCGGTCAGGGGGCGCTTGGGTCTGAAGCTTTCTTT. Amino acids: CATSDSGQGALGSEAFF.

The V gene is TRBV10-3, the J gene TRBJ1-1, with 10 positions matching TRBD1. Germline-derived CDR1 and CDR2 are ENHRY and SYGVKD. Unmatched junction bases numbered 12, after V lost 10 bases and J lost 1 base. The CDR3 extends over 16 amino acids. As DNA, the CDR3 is TGTGCCAGCACTGGCCGGGACAGGGGCCCGAACACTGAAGCTTTCTTT. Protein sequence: CASTGRDRGPNTEAFF.

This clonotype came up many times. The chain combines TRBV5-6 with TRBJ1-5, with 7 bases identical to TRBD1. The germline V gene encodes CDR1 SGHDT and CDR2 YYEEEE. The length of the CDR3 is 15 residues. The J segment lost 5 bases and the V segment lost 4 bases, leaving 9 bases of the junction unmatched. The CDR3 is CASSLSGQQYQPQHF. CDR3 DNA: TGTGCCAGCAGCCTTTCGGGACAGCAATATCAGCCCCAGCATTTT.

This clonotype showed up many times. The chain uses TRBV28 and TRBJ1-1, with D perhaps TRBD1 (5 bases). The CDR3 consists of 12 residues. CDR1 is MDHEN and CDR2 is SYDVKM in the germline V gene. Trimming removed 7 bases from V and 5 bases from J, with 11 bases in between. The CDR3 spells CASIQGGTEAFF. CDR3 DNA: TGTGCCAGCATCCAGGGAGGTACTGAAGCTTTCTTT.

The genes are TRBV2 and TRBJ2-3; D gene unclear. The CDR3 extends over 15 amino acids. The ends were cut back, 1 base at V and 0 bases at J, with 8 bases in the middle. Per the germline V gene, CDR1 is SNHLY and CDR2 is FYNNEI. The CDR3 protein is CASSEGLGSTDTQYF. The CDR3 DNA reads TGTGCCAGCAGTGAAGGGTTAGGGAGCACAGATACGCAGTATTTT.

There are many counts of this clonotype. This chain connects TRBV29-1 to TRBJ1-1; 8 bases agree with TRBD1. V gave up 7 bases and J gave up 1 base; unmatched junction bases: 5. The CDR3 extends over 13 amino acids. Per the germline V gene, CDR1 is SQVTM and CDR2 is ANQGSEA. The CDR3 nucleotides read TGCAGCGCCTCGACAGGGGCGAACACTGAAGCTTTCTTT. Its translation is CSASTGANTEAFF.

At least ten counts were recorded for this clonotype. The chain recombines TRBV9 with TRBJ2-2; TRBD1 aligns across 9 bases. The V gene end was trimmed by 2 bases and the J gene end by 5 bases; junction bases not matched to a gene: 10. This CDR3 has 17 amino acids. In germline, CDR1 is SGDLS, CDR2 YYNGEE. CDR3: CASSVDQDRGSTGELFF. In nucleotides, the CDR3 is TGTGCCAGCAGCGTGGACCAGGACAGGGGATCTACCGGGGAGCTGTTTTTT. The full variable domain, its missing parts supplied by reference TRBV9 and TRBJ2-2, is DSGVTQTPKHLITATGQRVTLRCSPRSGDLSVYWYQQSLDQGLQFLIQYYNGEERAKGNILERFSAQQFPDLHSELNLSSLELGDSALYFCASSVDQDRGSTGELFFGEGSRLTVL.

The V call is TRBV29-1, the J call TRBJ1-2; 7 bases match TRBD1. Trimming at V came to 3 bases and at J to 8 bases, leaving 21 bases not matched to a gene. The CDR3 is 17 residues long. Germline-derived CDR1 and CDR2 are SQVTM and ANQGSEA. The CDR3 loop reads CSVDNPDLTGMYRGYTF. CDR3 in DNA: TGCAGCGTTGATAATCCAGATCTGACAGGGATGTACAGGGGCTACACCTTC.

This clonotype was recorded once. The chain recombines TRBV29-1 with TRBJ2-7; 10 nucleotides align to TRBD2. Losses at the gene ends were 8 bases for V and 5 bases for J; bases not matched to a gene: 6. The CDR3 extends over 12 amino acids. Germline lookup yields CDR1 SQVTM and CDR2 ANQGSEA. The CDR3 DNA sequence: TGCAGCCGGACTAGCGGTAGGAACGAGCAGTACTTC. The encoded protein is CSRTSGRNEQYF.

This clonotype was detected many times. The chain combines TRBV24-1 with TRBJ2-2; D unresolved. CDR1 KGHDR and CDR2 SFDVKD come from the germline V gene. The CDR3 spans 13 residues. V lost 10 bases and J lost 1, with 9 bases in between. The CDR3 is CATSRLNTGELFF. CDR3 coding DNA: TGTGCCACATCCCGGTTGAACACCGGGGAGCTGTTTTTT.